This T cell receptor (beta chain) comes out of a study of cytomegalovirus exposure and HLA in healthy donors. Use of 60 Vbeta and 13 Jbeta primers characterized the PCR. Here immunoSEQ multiplex PCR was the method, and the copy in TCRdb shows in-frame clones only, minus some. The listing records 150,000 to 200,000 clones. CDR3 size: 15 residues. Germline loops: CDR1 KGHSH, CDR2 LQKENI. V lost 3 bases and J lost 0; bases outside the gene matches: 3. Comments on this clone: What it binds is unknown.

Whole-study results and caveats: In an earlier analysis, productive rearrangement rates for most beta V segments clustered near 90% or 30%. Across HLA loci, a later analysis found differing TCR association rates, with DRB1 most and HLA-C fewest. Among the CMV-associated chains, a few were confirmed in vitro as specific for CMV antigens.

The chain employs TRBV18 and TRBJ1-1; 8 bases match TRBD1. The receptor was isolated from a woman aged 60-75 years in good health and CMV-seronegative. The sample was PBMCs. The CDR3 protein is CASSPGQGLNTEAFF. In DNA, the CDR3 is TGTGCCAGCTCACCTGGACAGGGCCTGAACACTGAAGCTTTCTTT.